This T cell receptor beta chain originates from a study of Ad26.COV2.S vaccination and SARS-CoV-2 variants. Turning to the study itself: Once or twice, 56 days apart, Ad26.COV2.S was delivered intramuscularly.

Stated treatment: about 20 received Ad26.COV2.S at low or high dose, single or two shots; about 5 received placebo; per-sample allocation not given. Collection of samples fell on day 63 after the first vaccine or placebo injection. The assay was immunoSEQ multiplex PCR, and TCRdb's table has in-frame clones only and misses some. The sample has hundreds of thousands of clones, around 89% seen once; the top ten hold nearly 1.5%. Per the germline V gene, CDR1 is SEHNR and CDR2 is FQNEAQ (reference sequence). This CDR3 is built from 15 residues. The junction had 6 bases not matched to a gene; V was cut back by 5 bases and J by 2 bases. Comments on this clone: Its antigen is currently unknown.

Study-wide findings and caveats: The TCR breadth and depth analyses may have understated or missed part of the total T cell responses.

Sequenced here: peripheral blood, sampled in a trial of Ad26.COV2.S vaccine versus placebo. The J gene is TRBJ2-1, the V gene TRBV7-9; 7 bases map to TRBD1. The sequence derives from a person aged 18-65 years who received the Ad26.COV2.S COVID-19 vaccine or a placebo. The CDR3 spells CASSRDREPYNEQFF. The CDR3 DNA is TGTGCCAGCAGCCGCGACAGGGAGCCCTACAATGAGCAGTTCTTC.